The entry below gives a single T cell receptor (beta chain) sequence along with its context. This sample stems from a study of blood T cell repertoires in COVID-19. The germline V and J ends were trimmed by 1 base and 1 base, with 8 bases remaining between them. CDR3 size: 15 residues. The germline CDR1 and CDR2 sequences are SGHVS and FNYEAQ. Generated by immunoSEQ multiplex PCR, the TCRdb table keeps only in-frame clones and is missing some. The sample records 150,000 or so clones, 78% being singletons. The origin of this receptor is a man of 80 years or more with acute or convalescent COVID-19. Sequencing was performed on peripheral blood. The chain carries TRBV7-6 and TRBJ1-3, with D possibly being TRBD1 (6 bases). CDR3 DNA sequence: TGTGCCAGCAGCTTAGGACAGGCTTCTGGAAACACCATATATTTT. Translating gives CASSLGQASGNTIYF.